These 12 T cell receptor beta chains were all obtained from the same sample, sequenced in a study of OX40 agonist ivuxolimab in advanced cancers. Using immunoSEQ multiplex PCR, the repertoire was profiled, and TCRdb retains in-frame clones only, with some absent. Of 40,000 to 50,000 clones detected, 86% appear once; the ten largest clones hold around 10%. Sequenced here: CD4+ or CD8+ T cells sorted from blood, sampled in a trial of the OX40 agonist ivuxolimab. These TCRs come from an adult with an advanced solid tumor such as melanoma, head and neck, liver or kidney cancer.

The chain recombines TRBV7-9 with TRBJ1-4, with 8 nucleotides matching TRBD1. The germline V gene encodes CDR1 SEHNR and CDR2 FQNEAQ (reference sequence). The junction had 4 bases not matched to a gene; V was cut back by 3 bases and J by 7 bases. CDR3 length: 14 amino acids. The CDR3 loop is CASSLQGAGEKLFF. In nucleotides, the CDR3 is TGTGCCAGCAGCTTGCAGGGGGCAGGTGAAAAACTGTTTTTT.

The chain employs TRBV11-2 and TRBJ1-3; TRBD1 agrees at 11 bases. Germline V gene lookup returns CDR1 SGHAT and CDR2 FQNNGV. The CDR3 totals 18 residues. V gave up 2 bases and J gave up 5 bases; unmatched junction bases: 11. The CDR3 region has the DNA TGTGCCAGCAGCTTACCGGGACAGGGGGTTACAGCGCGAAACACCATATATTTT. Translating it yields CASSLPGQGVTARNTIYF. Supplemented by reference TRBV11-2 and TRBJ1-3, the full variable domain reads EAGVAQSPRYKIIEKRQSVAFWCNPISGHATLYWYQQILGQGPKLLIQFQNNGVVDDSQLPKDRFSAERLKGVDSTLKIQPAKLEDSAVYLCASSLPGQGVTARNTIYFGEGSWLTVV.

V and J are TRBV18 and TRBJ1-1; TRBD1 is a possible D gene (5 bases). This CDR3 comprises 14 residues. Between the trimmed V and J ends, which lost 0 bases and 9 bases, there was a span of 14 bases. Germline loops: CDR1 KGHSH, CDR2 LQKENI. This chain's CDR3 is CASSPPGGDGKAFF. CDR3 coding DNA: TGTGCCAGCTCACCACCTGGAGGGGACGGAAAAGCTTTCTTT. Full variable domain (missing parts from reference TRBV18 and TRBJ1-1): NAGVMQNPRHLVRRRGQEARLRCSPMKGHSHVYWYRQLPEEGLKFMVYLQKENIIDESGMPKERFSAEFPKEGPSILRIQQVVRGDSAAYFCASSPPGGDGKAFFGQGTRLTVV.

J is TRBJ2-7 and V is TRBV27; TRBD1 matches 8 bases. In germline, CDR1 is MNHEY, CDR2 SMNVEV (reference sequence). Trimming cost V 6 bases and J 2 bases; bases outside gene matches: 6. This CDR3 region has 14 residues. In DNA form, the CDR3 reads TGTGCCAGCAGGACGGGACAGGTACCCTACGAGCAGTACTTC. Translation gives CASRTGQVPYEQYF.

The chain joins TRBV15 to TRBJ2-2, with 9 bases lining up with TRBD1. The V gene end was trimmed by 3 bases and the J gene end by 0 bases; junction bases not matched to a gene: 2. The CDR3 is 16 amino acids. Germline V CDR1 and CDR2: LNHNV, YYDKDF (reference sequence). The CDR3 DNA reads TGTGCCACCAGCAGCCGACAGGGGGCGAACACCGGGGAGCTGTTTTTT. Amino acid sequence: CATSSRQGANTGELFF. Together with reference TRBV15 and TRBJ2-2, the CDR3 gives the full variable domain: DAMVIQNPRYQVTQFGKPVTLSCSQTLNHNVMYWYQQKSSQAPKLLFHYYDKDFNNEADTPDNFQSRRPNTSFCFLDIRSPGLGDTAMYLCATSSRQGANTGELFFGEGSRLTVL.

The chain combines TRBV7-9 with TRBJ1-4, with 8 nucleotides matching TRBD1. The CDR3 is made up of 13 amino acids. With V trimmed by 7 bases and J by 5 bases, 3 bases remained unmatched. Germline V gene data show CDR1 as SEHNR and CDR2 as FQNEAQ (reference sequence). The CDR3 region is CASNRQGNEKLFF. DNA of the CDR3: TGTGCCAGCAACCGACAGGGGAATGAAAAACTGTTTTTT.

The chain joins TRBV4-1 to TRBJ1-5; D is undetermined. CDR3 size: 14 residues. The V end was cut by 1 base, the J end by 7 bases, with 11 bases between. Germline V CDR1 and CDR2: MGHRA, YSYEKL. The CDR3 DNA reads TGCGCCAGCAGCCAAGGAAGGGATAGACAGCCCCAGCATTTT. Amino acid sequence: CASSQGRDRQPQHF.

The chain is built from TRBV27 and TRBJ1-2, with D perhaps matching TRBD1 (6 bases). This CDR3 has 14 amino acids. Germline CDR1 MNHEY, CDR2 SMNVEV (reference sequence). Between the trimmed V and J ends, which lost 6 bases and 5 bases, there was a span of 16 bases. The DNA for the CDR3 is TGTGCCAGCAGCCTAGACAGGACGGGGTATGGCTACACCTTC. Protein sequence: CASSLDRTGYGYTF.

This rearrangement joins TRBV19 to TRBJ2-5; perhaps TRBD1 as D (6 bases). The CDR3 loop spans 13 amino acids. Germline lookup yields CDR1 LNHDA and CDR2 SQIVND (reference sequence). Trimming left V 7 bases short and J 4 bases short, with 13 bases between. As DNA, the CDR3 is TGTGCCAGTAAGGTACAGGGTAGAGAGACCCAGTACTTC. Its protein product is CASKVQGRETQYF.

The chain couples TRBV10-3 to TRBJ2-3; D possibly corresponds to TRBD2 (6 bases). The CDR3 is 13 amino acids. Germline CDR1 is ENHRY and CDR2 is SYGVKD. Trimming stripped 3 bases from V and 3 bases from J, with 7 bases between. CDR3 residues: CAISELATDTQYF. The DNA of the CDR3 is TGTGCCATCAGTGAACTAGCAACAGATACGCAGTATTTT.

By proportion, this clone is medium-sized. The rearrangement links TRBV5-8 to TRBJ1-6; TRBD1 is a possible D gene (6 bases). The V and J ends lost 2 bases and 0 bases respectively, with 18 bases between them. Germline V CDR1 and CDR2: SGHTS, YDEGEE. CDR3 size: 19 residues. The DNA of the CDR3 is TGTGCCAGCAGCTTTGGTAGTCGACAGGAGAGCTCCTATAATTCACCCCTCCACTTT. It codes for CASSFGSRQESSYNSPLHF.

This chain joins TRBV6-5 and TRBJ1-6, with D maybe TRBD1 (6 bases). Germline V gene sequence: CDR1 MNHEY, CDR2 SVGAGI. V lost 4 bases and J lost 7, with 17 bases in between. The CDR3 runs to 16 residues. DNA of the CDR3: TGTGCCAGCAGTTGGGAGCCAGACAGGAGGAATTCACCCCTCCACTTT. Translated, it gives CASSWEPDRRNSPLHF.